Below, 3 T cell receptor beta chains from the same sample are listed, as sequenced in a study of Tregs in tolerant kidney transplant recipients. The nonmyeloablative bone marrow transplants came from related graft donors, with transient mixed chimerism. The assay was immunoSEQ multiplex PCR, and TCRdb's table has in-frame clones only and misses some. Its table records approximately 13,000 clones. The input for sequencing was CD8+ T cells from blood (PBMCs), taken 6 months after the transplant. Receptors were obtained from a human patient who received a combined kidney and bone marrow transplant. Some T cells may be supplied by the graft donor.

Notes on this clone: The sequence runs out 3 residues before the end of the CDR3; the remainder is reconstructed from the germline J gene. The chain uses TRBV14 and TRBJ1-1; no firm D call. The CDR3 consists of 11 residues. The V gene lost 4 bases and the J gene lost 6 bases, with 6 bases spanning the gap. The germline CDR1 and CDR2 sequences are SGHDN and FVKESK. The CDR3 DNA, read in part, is TGTGCCAGCAGCCTTGGCCCTGAA. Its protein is CASSLGPE. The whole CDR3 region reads CASSLGPEAFF.

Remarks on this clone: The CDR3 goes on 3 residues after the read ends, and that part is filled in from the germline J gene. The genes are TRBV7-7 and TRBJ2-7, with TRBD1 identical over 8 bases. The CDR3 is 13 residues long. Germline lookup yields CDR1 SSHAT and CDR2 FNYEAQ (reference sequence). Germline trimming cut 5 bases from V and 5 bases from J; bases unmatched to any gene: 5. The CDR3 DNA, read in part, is TGTGCCAGCAGCCATCGACAGGGGAACGAG. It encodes CASSHRQGNE. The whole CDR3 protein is CASSHRQGNEQYF.

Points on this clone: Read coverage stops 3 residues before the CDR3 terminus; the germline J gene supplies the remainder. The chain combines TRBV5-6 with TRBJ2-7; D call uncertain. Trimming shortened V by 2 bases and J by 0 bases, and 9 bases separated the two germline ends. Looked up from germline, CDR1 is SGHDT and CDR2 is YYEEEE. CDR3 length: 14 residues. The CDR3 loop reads CASSFTASSYEQYF. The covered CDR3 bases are TGTGCCAGCAGCTTTACAGCAAGCTCCTACGAG. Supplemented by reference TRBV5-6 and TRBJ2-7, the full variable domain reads DAGVTQSPTHLIKTRGQQVTLRCSPKSGHDTVSWYQQALGQGPQFIFQYYEEEERQRGNFPDRFSGHQFPNYSSELNVNALLLGDSALYLCASSFTASSYEQYFGPGTRLTVT.